The text below deals with one TCR beta chain. There is no known antigen for this receptor. No base qualities exist here, and no much larger clone lies one base off it. TCR-beta CDR3 regions were amplified from genomic DNA by a two-step multiplex PCR, with the second step adding Illumina-compatible adaptors. TCR-beta immunosequencing was carried out on an Illumina platform through the commercial immunoSEQ service. Per the authors' processing: Two measures summarised the repertoires: productive clonality, and Top 10 Clones, meaning the percentage of T-cell templates coming from the ten most frequent sequences. Productive clonality ranged from 0 to 1, with 1 indicating a monoclonal population. Using log10 scatter plots, tumour-associated clones were identified as sequences that made up at least 0.1% of tumour T-cell templates yet were absent from the matched non-adjacent lung. Two-group comparisons used Student's t-tests, stages used ANOVA, and relationships used linear regression, analysed in GraphPad Prism7 and R. Not all clones reach the TCRdb copy of this immuneACCESS table, which keeps in-frame sequences only. Checked studies attribute under half of the gap to unresolved V genes and leave the rest unexplained. That table furnishes V, J and clone size, whereas the DNA furnished D and trimming. Present in this sample are nearly 2,500 clones, approximately 81% of which were seen just once. The ten top clones hold approximately 6.4% of the sample.

This sample is part of a study of immune cell composition in non-small cell lung cancer (dated by TCRdb to about 2017). With respect to the entire study: Histologic subtype was assigned using H&E plus p63, CK5, Napsin A and TTF-1 immunohistochemistry, mainly lung adenocarcinoma or squamous cell carcinoma. TCR-beta sequencing (Adaptive Biotechnologies) was performed on about 37 paired NSCLC tumour and non-adjacent lung specimens plus 26 tumour-only specimens. Several tumour specimens that had TCR-beta data belonged to rare histological subtypes and were left out of the subtype comparisons. For supplementary cohort #1, made up of nine to ten lung adenocarcinoma cases, paired tumour/lung TCR-beta sequencing was done and TIL populations were generated so that tumour reactivity could be assessed. Study-wide conclusions, independent of this receptor: Top 10 clone scores and productive clonality were significantly higher in lung squamous cell carcinoma than in lung adenocarcinoma tumours. No significant correlation was found between smoking pack-years and tumour TCR-beta clonality. Nearly half of NSCLC cases had tumour-associated clones >0.5%, with about four fifths of squamous carcinomas showing such clones compared with 30% to 35% of adenocarcinomas. The reactivity cohort included only ten to eleven cases, and whether tumour-reactive clones share sequences with the dominant in vivo tumour-associated clones was not shown. In fewer than eleven adenocarcinoma cases, a strong correlation was found between maximal tumour-associated clone frequency and TIL tumour reactivity, whereas no such correlation was found between overall clonality and TIL tumour reactivity.

Genomic DNA was extracted with the QIAamp DNA kit from frozen aliquots of unsorted single-cell suspensions. The tumour samples consisted of non-small cell lung cancer tissue that had been surgically resected. Tissues were received within 2 hours of resection and processed immediately into single-cell suspensions. Tissue was broken up mechanically, digested enzymatically with DNase I, collagenase I and hyaluronidase for around 31 minutes at 37 degrees C, and then filtered and RBC-lysed. Spanning cysteine to phenylalanine, the CDR3 consists of 11 amino acids. Just the 33-base CDR3 DNA is kept, in frame starting at base 1. The CDR1 and CDR2 encoded by the germline V gene (reference sequence) are SEHNR and FQNEAQ. Trimming takes 4 bases from V and 6 bases from J, and the germline ends sit 7 bases apart.

The V and J genes are TRBV7-9 and TRBJ2-7; matching of 6 bases hints at TRBD1 as the D gene. The receptor comes from a human donor with non-small cell lung cancer. The source material was lung tumor tissue. The nucleotide sequence is given as TGTGCCAGCAGCTACAGGGCCGAGCAGTACTTC. The resulting protein is CASSYRAEQYF.